This TCR beta chain was documented in a study of blood T cell repertoires in COVID-19. Measured with immunoSEQ multiplex PCR; TCRdb has only the in-frame clones, and not every one. The data contain tens of thousands of clones, about 89% of them singletons. The V gene's germline CDR1 is SGDLS and CDR2 YYNGEE. Germline trimming cut 2 bases from V and 3 bases from J; bases unmatched to any gene: 2. This CDR3 contains 14 residues. Sequenced: peripheral blood. The chain combines TRBV9 with TRBJ1-3; TRBD1 aligns across 7 bases. The source of this sequence is a human donor in a cohort sampled during active COVID-19. The CDR3 region has the DNA TGTGCCAGCAGCGTTACAGGGGTTGGAAACACCATATATTTT. Encoded protein: CASSVTGVGNTIYF.